This T cell receptor beta chain was observed in a study of cytomegalovirus exposure and HLA in healthy donors. Germline V gives CDR1 LNHNV, CDR2 YYDKDF (reference sequence). CDR3 length: 13 residues. With 5 bases clipped from V and 9 bases from J, the junction kept 6 bases outside the gene matches. Primers: 60 Vbeta forward and 13 Jbeta reverse. Only in-frame clones appear in the TCRdb table, and some are missing; sequencing was by immunoSEQ multiplex PCR. The profile shows about 150,000 clones, 82% of them singletons. V is TRBV15 and J is TRBJ2-1; 8 bases align to TRBD1. Sequenced material: PBMCs. The sequence came from a woman in her 50s in good health and CMV-seropositive. The DNA for the CDR3 is TGTGCCACCAGCCTCAGGGGGCAGGGTGAGCAGTTCTTC. It translates to CATSLRGQGEQFF.